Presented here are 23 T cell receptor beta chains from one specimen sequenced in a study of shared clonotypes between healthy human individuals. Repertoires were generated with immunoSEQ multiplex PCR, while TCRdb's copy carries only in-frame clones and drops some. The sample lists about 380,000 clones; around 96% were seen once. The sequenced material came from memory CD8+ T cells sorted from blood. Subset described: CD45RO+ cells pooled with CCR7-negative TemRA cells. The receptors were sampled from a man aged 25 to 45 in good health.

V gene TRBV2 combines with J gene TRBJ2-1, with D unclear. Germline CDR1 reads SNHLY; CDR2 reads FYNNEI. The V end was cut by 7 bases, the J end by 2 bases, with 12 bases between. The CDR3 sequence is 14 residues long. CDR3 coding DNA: TGTGCCAGCAACAATGGAAGGGCCTACAATGAGCAGTTCTTC. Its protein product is CASNNGRAYNEQFF.

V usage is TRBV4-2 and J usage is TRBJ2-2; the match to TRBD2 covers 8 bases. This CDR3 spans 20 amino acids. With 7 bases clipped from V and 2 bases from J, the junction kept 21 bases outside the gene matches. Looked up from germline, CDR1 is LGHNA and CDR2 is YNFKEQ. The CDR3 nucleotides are TGTGCCAGCATAGGGGCCGTGAGCGGGGGCCCAACCCTTAACACCGGGGAGCTGTTTTTT. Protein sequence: CASIGAVSGGPTLNTGELFF.

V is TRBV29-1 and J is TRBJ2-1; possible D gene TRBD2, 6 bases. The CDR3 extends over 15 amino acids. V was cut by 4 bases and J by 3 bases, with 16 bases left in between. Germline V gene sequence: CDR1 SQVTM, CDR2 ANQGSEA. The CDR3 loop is CSVGGEVRHYNEQFF. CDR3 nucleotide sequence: TGCAGCGTTGGAGGGGAGGTGCGACACTACAATGAGCAGTTCTTC.

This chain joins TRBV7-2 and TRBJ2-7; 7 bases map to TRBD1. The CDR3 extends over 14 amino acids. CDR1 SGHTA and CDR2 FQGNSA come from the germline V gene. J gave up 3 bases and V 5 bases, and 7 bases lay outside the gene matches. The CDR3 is CASSADRARYEQYF. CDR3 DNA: TGTGCCAGCAGCGCCGACAGGGCCCGCTACGAGCAGTACTTC. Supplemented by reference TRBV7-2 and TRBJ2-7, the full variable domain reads GAGVSQSPSNKVTEKGKDVELRCDPISGHTALYWYRQSLGQGLEFLIYFQGNSAPDKSGLPSDRFSAERTGGSVSTLTIQRTQQEDSAVYLCASSADRARYEQYFGPGTRLTVT.

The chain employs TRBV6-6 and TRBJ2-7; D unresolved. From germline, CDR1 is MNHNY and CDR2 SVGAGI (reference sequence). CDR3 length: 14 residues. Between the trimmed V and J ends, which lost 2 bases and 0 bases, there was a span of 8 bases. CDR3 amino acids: CASSYAQSSYEQYF. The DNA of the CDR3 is TGTGCCAGCAGTTACGCCCAAAGCTCCTACGAGCAGTACTTC.

DNA for the CDR3: TGTGCCAGCAGCTTTCGCAAGACAGGCCATTACAATGAGCAGTTCTTC. Translated, it gives CASSFRKTGHYNEQFF. V is TRBV7-9 and J is TRBJ2-1, with D possibly TRBD1 on 6 matching bases. The germline gives CDR1 SEHNR, CDR2 FQNEAQ (reference sequence). Trimming cost V 3 bases and J 4 bases, with 16 bases left between them. CDR3 size: 16 residues.

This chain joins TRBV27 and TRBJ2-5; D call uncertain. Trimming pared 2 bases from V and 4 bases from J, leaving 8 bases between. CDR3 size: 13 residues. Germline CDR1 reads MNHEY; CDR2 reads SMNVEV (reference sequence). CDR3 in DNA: TGTGCCAGCAGTTTACAAGTTCGAGAGACCCAGTACTTC. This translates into CASSLQVRETQYF.

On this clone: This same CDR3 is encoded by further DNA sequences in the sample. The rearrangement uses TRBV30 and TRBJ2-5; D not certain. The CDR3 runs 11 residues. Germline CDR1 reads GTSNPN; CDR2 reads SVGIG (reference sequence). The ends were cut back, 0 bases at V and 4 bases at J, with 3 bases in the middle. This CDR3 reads CAWSVGETQYF. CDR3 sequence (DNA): TGTGCCTGGAGTGTGGGAGAGACCCAGTACTTC. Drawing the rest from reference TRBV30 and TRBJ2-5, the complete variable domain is SQTIHQWPATLVQPVGSPLSLECTVEGTSNPNLYWYRQAAGRGLQLLFYSVGIGQISSEVPQNLSASRPQDRQFILSSKKLLLSDSGFYLCAWSVGETQYFGPGTRLLVL.

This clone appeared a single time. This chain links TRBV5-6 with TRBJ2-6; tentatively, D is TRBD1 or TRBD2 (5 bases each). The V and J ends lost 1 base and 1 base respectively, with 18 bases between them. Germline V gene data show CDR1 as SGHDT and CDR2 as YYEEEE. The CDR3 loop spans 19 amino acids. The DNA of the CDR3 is TGTGCCAGCAGCTTGTCTCCGGGACGCAATACTTCTGGGGCCAACGTCCTGACTTTC. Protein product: CASSLSPGRNTSGANVLTF.

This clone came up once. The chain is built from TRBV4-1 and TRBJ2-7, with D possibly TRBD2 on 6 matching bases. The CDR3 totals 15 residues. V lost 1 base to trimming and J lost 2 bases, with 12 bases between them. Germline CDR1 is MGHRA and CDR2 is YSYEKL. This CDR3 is CASSQGGTPTYEQYF. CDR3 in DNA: TGCGCCAGCAGCCAAGGCGGGACGCCGACCTACGAGCAGTACTTC.

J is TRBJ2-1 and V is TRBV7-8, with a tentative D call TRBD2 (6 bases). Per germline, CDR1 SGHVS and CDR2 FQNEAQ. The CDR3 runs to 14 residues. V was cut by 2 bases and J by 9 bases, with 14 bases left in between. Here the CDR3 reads CASSLSEVGGEQFF. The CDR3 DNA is TGTGCCAGCAGCTTATCTGAGGTCGGGGGTGAGCAGTTCTTC.

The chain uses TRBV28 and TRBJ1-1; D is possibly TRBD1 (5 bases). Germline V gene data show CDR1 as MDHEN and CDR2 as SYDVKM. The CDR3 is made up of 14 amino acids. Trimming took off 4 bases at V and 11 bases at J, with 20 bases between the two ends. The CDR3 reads CASSSGGRARIAFF. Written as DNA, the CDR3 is TGTGCCAGCAGTTCCGGGGGGAGGGCGAGGATCGCTTTCTTT.

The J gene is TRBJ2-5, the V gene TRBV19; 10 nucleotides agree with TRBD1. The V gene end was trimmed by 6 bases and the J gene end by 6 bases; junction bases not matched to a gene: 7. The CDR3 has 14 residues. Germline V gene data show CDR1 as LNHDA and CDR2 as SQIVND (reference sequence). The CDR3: CASSPGQGGKTQYF. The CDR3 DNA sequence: TGTGCCAGTAGCCCCGGACAGGGGGGGAAGACCCAGTACTTC. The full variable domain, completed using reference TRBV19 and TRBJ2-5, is DGGITQSPKYLFRKEGQNVTLSCEQNLNHDAMYWYRQDPGQGLRLIYYSQIVNDFQKGDIAEGYSVSREKKESFPLTVTSAQKNPTAFYLCASSPGQGGKTQYFGPGTRLLVL.

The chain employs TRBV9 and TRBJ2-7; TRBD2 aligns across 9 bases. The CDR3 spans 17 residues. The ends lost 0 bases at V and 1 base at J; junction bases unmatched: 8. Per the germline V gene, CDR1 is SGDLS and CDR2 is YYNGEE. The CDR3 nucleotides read TGTGCCAGCAGCGTAGGATTAAGCGGGAGGTCTTCCTACGAGCAGTACTTC. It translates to CASSVGLSGRSSYEQYF.

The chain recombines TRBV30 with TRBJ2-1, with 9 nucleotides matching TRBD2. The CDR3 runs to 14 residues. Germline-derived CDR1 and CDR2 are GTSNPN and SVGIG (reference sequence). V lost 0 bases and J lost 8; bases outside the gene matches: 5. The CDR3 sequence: CAWSVAGGLDEQFF. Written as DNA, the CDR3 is TGTGCCTGGAGTGTTGCGGGAGGGCTCGATGAGCAGTTCTTC.

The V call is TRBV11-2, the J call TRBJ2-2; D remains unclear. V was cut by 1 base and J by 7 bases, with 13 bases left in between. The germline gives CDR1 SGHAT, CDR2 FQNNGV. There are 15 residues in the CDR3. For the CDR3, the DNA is TGTGCCAGCAGCTTAGGTATTAGAAGTGGCGGGGAGCTGTTTTTT. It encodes CASSLGIRSGGELFF.

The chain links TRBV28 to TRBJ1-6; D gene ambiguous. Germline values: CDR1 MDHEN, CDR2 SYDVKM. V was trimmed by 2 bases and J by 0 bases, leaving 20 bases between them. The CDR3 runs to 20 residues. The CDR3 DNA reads TGTGCCAGCAGTTTACGACAACGACCGAGGGCGAGCTCCTATAATTCACCCCTCCACTTT. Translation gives CASSLRQRPRASSYNSPLHF.

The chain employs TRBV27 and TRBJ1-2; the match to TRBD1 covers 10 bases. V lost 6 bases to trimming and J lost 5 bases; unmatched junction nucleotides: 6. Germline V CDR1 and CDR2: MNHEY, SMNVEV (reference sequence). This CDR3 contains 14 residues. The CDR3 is CASRLTGGGYGYTF. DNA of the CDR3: TGTGCCAGCAGATTGACAGGGGGCGGGTATGGCTACACCTTC.

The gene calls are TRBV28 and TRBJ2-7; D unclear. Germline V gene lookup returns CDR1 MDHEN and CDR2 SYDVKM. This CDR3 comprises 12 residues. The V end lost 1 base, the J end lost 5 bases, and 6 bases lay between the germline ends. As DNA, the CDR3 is TGTGCCAGCAGTTTATTGAGGAACGAGCAGTACTTC. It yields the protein CASSLLRNEQYF.

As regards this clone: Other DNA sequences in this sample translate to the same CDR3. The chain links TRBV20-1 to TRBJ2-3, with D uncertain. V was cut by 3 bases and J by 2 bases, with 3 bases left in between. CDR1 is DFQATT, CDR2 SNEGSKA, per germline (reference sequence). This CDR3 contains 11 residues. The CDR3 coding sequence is TGCAGTGCTAGTCTCACAGATACGCAGTATTTT. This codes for CSASLTDTQYF.

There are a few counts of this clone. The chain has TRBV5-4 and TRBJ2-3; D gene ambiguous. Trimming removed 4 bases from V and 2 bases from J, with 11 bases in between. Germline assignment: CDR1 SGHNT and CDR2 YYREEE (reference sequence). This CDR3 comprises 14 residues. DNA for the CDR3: TGTGCCAGCAGCCTTGGACGTGCCACAGATACGCAGTATTTT. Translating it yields CASSLGRATDTQYF.

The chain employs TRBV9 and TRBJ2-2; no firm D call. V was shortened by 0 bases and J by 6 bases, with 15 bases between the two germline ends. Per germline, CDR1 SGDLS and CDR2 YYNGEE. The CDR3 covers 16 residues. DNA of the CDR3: TGTGCCAGCAGCGTAGGGCCCCTGCGGACGGCCGGGGAGCTGTTTTTT. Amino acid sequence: CASSVGPLRTAGELFF.

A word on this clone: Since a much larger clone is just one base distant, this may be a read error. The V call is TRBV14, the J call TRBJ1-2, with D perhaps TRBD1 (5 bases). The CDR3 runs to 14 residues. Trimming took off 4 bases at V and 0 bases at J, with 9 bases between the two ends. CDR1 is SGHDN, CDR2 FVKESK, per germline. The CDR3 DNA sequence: TGTGCCAGCAGCCGGGACGCCACTAACTATGGCTACACCTTC. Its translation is CASSRDATNYGYTF.